What follows describes a single T cell receptor beta chain. Its antigen is undetermined. The data derive from a study of shared clonotypes between healthy human individuals. Points from the study as a whole: Although depth was large, rarefaction showed that sequencing of the sorted subsets was incomplete. Memory subsets generally showed lower estimated richness than naive subsets. Shared clonotypes: roughly 4.7% naive CD4, around 3.5% naive CD8, under 2.5% memory CD4, 0.4% memory CD8.

The CDR3 runs 15 residues. Trimming pared 4 bases from V and 0 bases from J, leaving 10 bases between. Per germline, CDR1 SEHNR and CDR2 FQNEAQ (reference sequence). Cells designated naive CD8 were CD45RO-negative and were positively selected for CCR7, with terminally differentiated effector memory CD45RA+ cells excluded. The table came from immunoSEQ multiplex PCR; TCRdb's copy has only in-frame clones and leaves some out. The sample contains about 2 million clones, less than 95% of which appear only once. The clonotype comes from a man aged 18 to 29 in good health. Sequencing was carried out using naive CD8+ T cells sorted from blood. V gene TRBV7-9 combines with J gene TRBJ1-3, with D possibly TRBD1 on 5 matching bases. CDR3: CASSSDRTSGNTIYF. The DNA of the CDR3 is TGTGCCAGCAGCTCAGACAGAACCTCTGGAAACACCATATATTTT.